One and the same sample provided the 21 T cell receptor beta chains below, sequenced in a study of T-cell memory formation after mild COVID-19. TCRdb reprocessed the 5' RACE reads with MiXCR, giving one entry per CDR3 protein. The repertoire has about 560,000 distinct CDR3 sequences, 17% of them found once; the top ten carry about 8.1%. The material sequenced was PBMCs or a T cell subset sorted from them (not recorded which). The source is an adult woman who had mild COVID-19 (a few samples of this study predate the infection). Cell type and time point are not known.

This clonotype was counted many times. The genes are TRBV6-6 and TRBJ1-1, with 7 bases that match TRBD1. V trimming: 2 bases; J trimming: 1 base; junction bases outside the gene matches: 1. This CDR3 comprises 14 residues. Germline CDR1 MNHNY, CDR2 SVGAGI (reference sequence). The CDR3 protein is CASSYRGRNTEAFF. Written as DNA, the CDR3 is TGTGCCAGCAGTTACAGGGGGCGGAACACTGAAGCTTTCTTT.

The rearrangement joins TRBV7-9 to TRBJ1-1; D is possibly TRBD1 (5 bases). The germline CDR1 and CDR2 sequences are SEHNR and FQNEAQ (reference sequence). CDR3 size: 15 residues. Trimming pared 2 bases from V and 3 bases from J, leaving 13 bases between. CDR3 loop: CASSLRLGRDTEAFF. The CDR3 DNA sequence: TGTGCCAGCAGCTTAAGGCTGGGACGGGACACTGAAGCTTTCTTT. The entire variable domain, with the rest obtained from reference TRBV7-9 and TRBJ1-1, is as follows: DTGVSQNPRHKITKRGQNVTFRCDPISEHNRLYWYRQTLGQGPEFLTYFQNEAQLEKSRLLSDRFSAERPKGSFSTLEIQRTEQGDSAMYLCASSLRLGRDTEAFFGQGTRLTVV.

This chain links TRBV27 with TRBJ2-5, with 12 bases matching TRBD2. Germline V gene lookup returns CDR1 MNHEY and CDR2 SMNVEV (reference sequence). The CDR3 covers 17 residues. V trimming: 4 bases; J trimming: 7 bases; junction bases outside the gene matches: 13. This CDR3 reads CASSSWTSGAVHGTQYF. DNA of the CDR3: TGTGCCAGCAGTTCCTGGACTAGCGGGGCGGTCCACGGGACCCAGTACTTC.

This clonotype was observed a few times. The genes are TRBV2 and TRBJ2-7; maybe TRBD2 (5 bases). The V gene's germline CDR1 is SNHLY and CDR2 FYNNEI. V gave up 4 bases and J gave up 3 bases, with 13 bases separating them. The CDR3 is 14 residues long. CDR3: CASSANSVIYEQYF. Here the CDR3 DNA reads TGTGCCAGCAGTGCTAATAGCGTGATCTACGAGCAGTACTTC. Full variable domain (outside the CDR3, taken from reference TRBV2 and TRBJ2-7): EPEVTQTPSHQVTQMGQEVILRCVPISNHLYFYWYRQILGQKVEFLVSFYNNEISEKSEIFDDQFSVERPDGSNFTLKIRSTKLEDSAMYFCASSANSVIYEQYFGPGTRLTVT.

The V call is TRBV20-1, the J call TRBJ1-2, with TRBD1 as a possible D gene (5 bases). Trimming cost V 1 base and J 4 bases, with 13 bases left between them. The CDR3 is made up of 14 amino acids. Germline CDR1 DFQATT, CDR2 SNEGSKA (reference sequence). The CDR3 sequence: CSARGGERAYGYTF. The DNA of the CDR3 is TGCAGTGCTAGAGGGGGGGAACGGGCCTATGGCTACACCTTC.

This rearrangement joins TRBV20-1 to TRBJ1-1; a possible D gene is TRBD1 (6 bases). Germline lookup yields CDR1 DFQATT and CDR2 SNEGSKA (reference sequence). V shed 0 bases and J shed 5 bases, with 16 bases lying between them. This CDR3 has 15 residues. CDR3 sequence (DNA): TGCAGTGCTAGAGATGTCCCAGGGGCGCGGACTGAAGCTTTCTTT. It encodes CSARDVPGARTEAFF.

The chain combines TRBV12-3 or TRBV12-4 with TRBJ1-5, with 8 bases identical to TRBD1. CDR3 size: 14 residues. Unmatched junction bases numbered 7, after V lost 5 bases and J lost 7 bases. CDR3 sequence (DNA): TGTGCCAGCAGTCCGGACAGGGAGCAGCAGCCCCAGCATTTT. This sequence encodes CASSPDREQQPQHF.

This clonotype was seen a handful of times. CDR3 bases: TGTGCCAGCAGTCCGACCAATCCAGCGGGACACTACGAGCAGTACTTC. This translates into CASSPTNPAGHYEQYF. This rearrangement joins TRBV27 to TRBJ2-7; D perhaps matches TRBD2 (7 bases). Germline loops: CDR1 MNHEY, CDR2 SMNVEV (reference sequence). The V end lost 5 bases, the J end lost 3 bases, and 20 bases lay between the germline ends. This CDR3 spans 16 amino acids.

Many counts were recorded for this clonotype. The V gene is TRBV7-9, the J gene TRBJ2-5; no reliable D call. The CDR3 is made up of 12 amino acids. V was trimmed by 3 bases and J by 5 bases, leaving 7 bases between them. Germline CDR1 SEHNR, CDR2 FQNEAQ (reference sequence). DNA for the CDR3: TGTGCCAGCAGCTTGGGCCCGGAGACCCAGTACTTC. Its protein product is CASSLGPETQYF.

Here the CDR3 reads CASSQDQWGGRNEKLFF. CDR3 DNA sequence: TGCGCCAGCAGCCAAGATCAGTGGGGGGGCCGTAATGAAAAACTGTTTTTT. The chain couples TRBV4-1 to TRBJ1-4, with D maybe TRBD1 (6 bases). CDR3 length: 17 amino acids. CDR1 and CDR2 (germline): MGHRA, YSYEKL. V gave up 0 bases and J gave up 4 bases, with 15 bases separating them.

This chain joins TRBV7-3 and TRBJ2-5; TRBD2 matches at 9 bases. Germline values: CDR1 SGHTA, CDR2 FQGTGA. V was pared by 5 bases and J by 1 base, with 20 bases of the junction left unmatched. This CDR3 contains 20 residues. For the CDR3, the DNA is TGTGCCAGCAGCGGCGGGCTCCGGGGACTAGCTCATGGGGGCCAAGAGACCCAGTACTTC. Translation: CASSGGLRGLAHGGQETQYF.

The rearrangement joins TRBV12-5 to TRBJ2-7; no definite D call. V was pared by 3 bases and J by 0 bases, with 6 bases between. Germline CDR1 and CDR2: LGHNT and FRNRAP. The CDR3 contains 13 residues. This CDR3 reads CASGFPSSYEQYF. The CDR3 nucleotides read TGTGCTAGTGGTTTTCCGAGCTCCTACGAGCAGTACTTC.

V is TRBV3-1 and J is TRBJ1-1; the D gene is possibly TRBD1 (5 bases). Germline V gives CDR1 LGHDT, CDR2 YNNKEL (reference sequence). This CDR3 contains 15 residues. V was clipped by 2 bases and J by 1 base, with 11 bases between them. CDR3 residues: CASSQSSGGNTEAFF. Written as DNA, the CDR3 is TGTGCCAGCAGCCAATCATCCGGGGGGAACACTGAAGCTTTCTTT. Together with reference TRBV3-1 and TRBJ1-1, the CDR3 gives the full variable domain: DTAVSQTPKYLVTQMGNDKSIKCEQNLGHDTMYWYKQDSKKFLKIMFSYNNKELIINETVPNRFSPKSPDKAHLNLHINSLELGDSAVYFCASSQSSGGNTEAFFGQGTRLTVV.

This clonotype was found once. The rearrangement links TRBV28 to TRBJ2-1; 7 positions agree with TRBD1. CDR1 and CDR2 from the germline V gene are MDHEN and SYDVKM. V trimming: 6 bases; J trimming: 0 bases; junction bases outside the gene matches: 17. The CDR3 length is 19 residues. In nucleotides, the CDR3 is TGTGCCAGCAGCATGGACAGGCCGGGCGCTTCTAGCTCCTACAATGAGCAGTTCTTC. As protein: CASSMDRPGASSSYNEQFF.

The table lists this clonotype with a few counts. V and J are TRBV5-1 and TRBJ2-3; D gene ambiguous. The germline V gene has CDR1 SGHRS and CDR2 YFSETQ. The CDR3 sequence is 11 residues long. Trimming took 7 bases from V and 6 from J, leaving 9 bases between them. Here the CDR3 DNA reads TGCGCCAGCGGGTCTGGGGATACGCAGTATTTT. Protein sequence: CASGSGDTQYF.

The chain is built from TRBV5-1 and TRBJ1-1, with D maybe TRBD1 (6 bases). Germline CDR1 is SGHRS and CDR2 is YFSETQ. The CDR3 has 14 amino acids. Trimming pared 6 bases from V and 4 bases from J, leaving 16 bases between. The CDR3 here is CASTSLSGATEAFF. The CDR3 DNA is TGCGCCAGCACCTCCCTGTCGGGGGCCACTGAAGCTTTCTTT.

The CDR3 loop is CASSPWRSGSLGELFF. For the CDR3, the DNA is TGTGCCAGCAGCCCCTGGAGAAGCGGGTCACTGGGGGAGCTGTTTTTT. The V gene is TRBV12-3 or TRBV12-4, the J gene TRBJ2-2, with D possibly being TRBD2 (6 bases). This CDR3 is built from 16 residues. V lost 6 bases and J 8 bases, leaving 22 bases between the germline ends.

This chain links TRBV24-1 with TRBJ1-5; no clear D gene. The ends were cut back, 9 bases at V and 3 bases at J, with 14 bases in the middle. The CDR3 length is 14 residues. Per germline, CDR1 KGHDR and CDR2 SFDVKD. The CDR3: CATSGRANNQPQHF. DNA for the CDR3: TGTGCCACCTCGGGGAGGGCTAACAATCAGCCCCAGCATTTT.

Ten or more counts support this clonotype. The rearrangement links TRBV7-9 to TRBJ2-2; D unresolved. Germline CDR1 reads SEHNR; CDR2 reads FQNEAQ (reference sequence). This CDR3 is 16 amino acids long. The V end was cut by 2 bases, the J end by 2 bases, with 12 bases between. This CDR3 is CASSLLVVVNTGELFF. As DNA, the CDR3 is TGTGCCAGCAGCTTACTGGTAGTGGTAAACACCGGGGAGCTGTTTTTT. Variable domain in full (rest from reference TRBV7-9 and TRBJ2-2): DTGVSQNPRHKITKRGQNVTFRCDPISEHNRLYWYRQTLGQGPEFLTYFQNEAQLEKSRLLSDRFSAERPKGSFSTLEIQRTEQGDSAMYLCASSLLVVVNTGELFFGEGSRLTVL.

This clonotype has a handful of counts. This CDR3 is CASSLERRFSGPTGELFF. The CDR3 DNA is TGTGCCAGCAGCTTGGAGCGCCGGTTTAGCGGACCCACCGGGGAGCTGTTTTTT. The chain links TRBV5-4 to TRBJ2-2; perhaps TRBD2 as D (6 bases). The V end was cut by 0 bases, the J end by 4 bases, with 19 bases between. Germline-derived CDR1 and CDR2 are SGHNT and YYREEE (reference sequence). The CDR3 covers 18 residues.

The chain uses TRBV29-1 and TRBJ1-5, with 9 bases matching TRBD1. Germline CDR1 is SQVTM and CDR2 is ANQGSEA. Losses at the gene ends were 4 bases for V and 6 bases for J; bases not matched to a gene: 10. The CDR3 has 15 amino acids. The CDR3: CSVALAGQGGQPQHF. As DNA, the CDR3 is TGCAGCGTTGCTCTCGCGGGACAGGGTGGTCAGCCCCAGCATTTT.